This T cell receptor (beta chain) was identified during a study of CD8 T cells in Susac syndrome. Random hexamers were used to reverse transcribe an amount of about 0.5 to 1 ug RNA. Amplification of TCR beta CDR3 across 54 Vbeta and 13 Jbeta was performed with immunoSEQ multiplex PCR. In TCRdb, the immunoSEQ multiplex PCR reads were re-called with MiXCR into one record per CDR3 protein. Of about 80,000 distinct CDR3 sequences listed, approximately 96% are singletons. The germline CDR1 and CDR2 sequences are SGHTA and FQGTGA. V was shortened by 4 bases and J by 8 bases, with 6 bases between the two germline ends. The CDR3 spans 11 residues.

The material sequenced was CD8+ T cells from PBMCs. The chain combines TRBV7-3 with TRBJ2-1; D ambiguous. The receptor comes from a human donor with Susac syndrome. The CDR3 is CASSSADEQFF. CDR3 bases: TGTGCCAGCAGCTCGGCGGATGAGCAGTTCTTC. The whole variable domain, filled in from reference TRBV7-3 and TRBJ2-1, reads GAGVSQTPSNKVTEKGKYVELRCDPISGHTALYWYRQSLGQGPEFLIYFQGTGAADDSGLPNDRFFAVRPEGSVSTLKIQRTERGDSAVYLCASSSADEQFFGPGTRLTVL.